These T cell receptor beta chains were read from a single sample in a study of blood T cells in healthy people across ages. One entry per CDR3 protein results from TCRdb running MiXCR on the 5' RACE reads. The sample shows about 1,000,000 distinct CDR3 sequences, around 45% of them seen only once. Sequences were obtained from blood. Receptor source: a woman aged 55-70 years in good health. The conserved cysteine and the conserved F or W are not part of the CDR3 here.

TRBV5-1 13 ASSVTSGSTYEQY
TRBV7-9 15 ASSFPTSLWGTDTQY
TRBV2 12 ASSELRREDGYT
TRBV20-1 11 SATTSWLNEQF
TRBV6-1 10 AARAVFNEQF
TRBV2 12 ASSDSRIKNIQY
TRBV6-1 11 ASCRDMNQPQH
TRBV10-3 14 AISESLATGTDTQY
TRBV28 13 ASSANGLPFYEQY
TRBV5-5 13 ASSSGTSGERAQY
TRBV20-1 12 SASTSGIQETQY
TRBV18 12 ASSPEAGNQPQH
TRBV6-1 13 ASSESGTTNYGYT
TRBV25-1 10 ASSRGPRELF
TRBV9 13 ASSGEGPDNSPLH
TRBV5-1 13 ASSLALTGSGEQY
TRBV20-1 14 SARDGETPPYNEQF
TRBV6-6 12 ASSYTPRDGGYT
TRBV14 13 ASSPVASGYNEQY
TRBV20-1 8 SAKQETQY
TRBV20-1 11 SARDLSLEGYT
TRBV3-1 12 ASSQVGGRETQY
TRBV6-6 11 ASSVQLGEKLF
TRBV28 13 ASSSDRDRSYGYT
TRBV20-1 11 SADRLAGEEQF
TRBV20-1 13 SARDRDRLSYEQY
TRBV20-1 12 SARDRAGIYEQY
TRBV29-1 13 SVEAPPQGIPEQY
TRBV11-1 13 ASSRRAGTTGTQY
TRBV11-3 14 ASSLVLAGGQETQY
TRBV18 14 ASSPPGSGRASVQF
TRBV15 13 ATSPTTGGRNEQF
TRBV11-3 14 ASSLGVREGYNEQY
TRBV7-9 16 ASSSTGGPIPLTYEQY
TRBV20-1 13 SATRRGSIGYEQY
TRBV24-1 12 ATRGGGTGETQY
TRBV6-2/TRBV6-3 13 ASSKLAVSYNEQF
TRBV10-3 13 AIRDYSGNYNEQY
TRBV6-5 11 ASRPSVTNEQY
TRBV11-2 15 ASSPRGQGARHYEQY